This is a list of T cell receptor beta chains from one sample in a study of blood T cell repertoires in COVID-19. Profiled with immunoSEQ multiplex PCR; TCRdb holds only in-frame clones, not every one. The repertoire holds around 290,000 clones, 75% to 90% seen once, with about 4.6% in the top ten. Specimen: peripheral blood. The receptors were sampled from a middle-aged man with acute or convalescent COVID-19. Both conserved end residues are part of each CDR3. The D gene is left open where the match is weak. Clone size is shown for a subset of rows, as once, few, many or a class of expanded clone.

abundance: NA
d_gene: NA
j_gene: TRBJ1-1
v_gene: TRBV25-1
CDR3nt: TGTGCCAGCAGTGAATATAACAGTGAAGCTTTCTTT
CDR3aa: CASSEYNSEAFF

abundance: NA
d_gene: NA
j_gene: TRBJ1-1
v_gene: TRBV7-9
CDR3nt: TGTGCCAGCAGCTTTGACAGCCACACTGAAGCTTTCTTT
CDR3aa: CASSFDSHTEAFF

abundance: NA
d_gene: NA
j_gene: TRBJ1-1
v_gene: TRBV5-1
CDR3nt: TGCGCCAGCAGCCACGCCGGGAACACTGAAGCTTTCTTT
CDR3aa: CASSHAGNTEAFF

abundance: once
d_gene: NA
j_gene: TRBJ2-2
v_gene: TRBV5-6
CDR3nt: TGTGCCAGCAGCTTATGGGCCTTCACCGGGGAGCTGTTTTTT
CDR3aa: CASSLWAFTGELFF

abundance: NA
d_gene: TRBD1
j_gene: TRBJ2-7
v_gene: TRBV2
CDR3nt: TGTGCCAGCAGAGACAGGGGCGACGAGCAGTACTTC
CDR3aa: CASRDRGDEQYF

abundance: few
d_gene: TRBD2
j_gene: TRBJ2-3
v_gene: TRBV24-1
CDR3nt: TGTGCCACCAGTGATTTGGGGACTAGCGGAATCGGGGCAGATACGCAGTATTTT
CDR3aa: CATSDLGTSGIGADTQYF

abundance: NA
d_gene: NA
j_gene: TRBJ1-2
v_gene: TRBV27
CDR3nt: TGTGCCAGCAGTTTCAGCCGGGGTTATGGCTACACCTTC
CDR3aa: CASSFSRGYGYTF

abundance: NA
d_gene: TRBD1
j_gene: TRBJ1-4
v_gene: TRBV10-3
CDR3nt: TGTGCCATCAGTGAATCATTGGGGACAGGGATCATGGCTAATGAAAAACTGTTTTTT
CDR3aa: CAISESLGTGIMANEKLFF

abundance: NA
d_gene: TRBD1
j_gene: TRBJ2-1
v_gene: TRBV5-1
CDR3nt: TGCGCCAGCAGCACCAACCGGGACAGGGGTCTGAGCTCCTACAATGAGCAGTTCTTC
CDR3aa: CASSTNRDRGLSSYNEQFF

abundance: NA
d_gene: NA
j_gene: TRBJ2-1
v_gene: TRBV6-2/TRBV6-3
CDR3nt: TGTGCCAGCAGCTCACTTCGAGGCTCCTACAATGAGCAGTTCTTC
CDR3aa: CASSSLRGSYNEQFF

abundance: few
d_gene: NA
j_gene: TRBJ2-7
v_gene: TRBV6-5
CDR3nt: TGTGCCAGCACACCTGGGGGGGCCTCCTACGAGCAGTACTTC
CDR3aa: CASTPGGASYEQYF

abundance: NA
d_gene: TRBD1
j_gene: TRBJ1-1
v_gene: TRBV6-5
CDR3nt: TGTGCCAGCAGTTTCAGGACAGGGGTCACTGAAGCTTTCTTT
CDR3aa: CASSFRTGVTEAFF

abundance: once
d_gene: NA
j_gene: TRBJ2-1
v_gene: TRBV24-1
CDR3nt: TGTGCCACCAAGGGCAGGGGGGACTCCAATGAGCAGTTCTTC
CDR3aa: CATKGRGDSNEQFF

abundance: NA
d_gene: TRBD1
j_gene: TRBJ1-1
v_gene: TRBV6-5
CDR3nt: TGTGCCAGCCTGCGATGGGACAGGGCGGACACTGAAGCTTTCTTT
CDR3aa: CASLRWDRADTEAFF

abundance: NA
d_gene: TRBD1
j_gene: TRBJ2-7
v_gene: TRBV11-2
CDR3nt: TGTGCCAGCAGCCCCGGACAGGGGACCCTCTACGAGCAGTACTTC
CDR3aa: CASSPGQGTLYEQYF

abundance: NA
d_gene: NA
j_gene: TRBJ2-7
v_gene: TRBV6-5
CDR3nt: TGTGCCAGCAGCCGGACAGCCTACGAGCAGTACTTC
CDR3aa: CASSRTAYEQYF

abundance: NA
d_gene: NA
j_gene: TRBJ1-2
v_gene: TRBV5-6
CDR3nt: TGTGCCAGCAGCTTGGGAAGCTCAGCGGTAGGCTACACCTTC
CDR3aa: CASSLGSSAVGYTF

abundance: once
d_gene: NA
j_gene: TRBJ1-4
v_gene: TRBV4-1
CDR3nt: TGCGCCAGCAGCCAAAACAGGTTTAATGAAAAACTGTTTTTT
CDR3aa: CASSQNRFNEKLFF